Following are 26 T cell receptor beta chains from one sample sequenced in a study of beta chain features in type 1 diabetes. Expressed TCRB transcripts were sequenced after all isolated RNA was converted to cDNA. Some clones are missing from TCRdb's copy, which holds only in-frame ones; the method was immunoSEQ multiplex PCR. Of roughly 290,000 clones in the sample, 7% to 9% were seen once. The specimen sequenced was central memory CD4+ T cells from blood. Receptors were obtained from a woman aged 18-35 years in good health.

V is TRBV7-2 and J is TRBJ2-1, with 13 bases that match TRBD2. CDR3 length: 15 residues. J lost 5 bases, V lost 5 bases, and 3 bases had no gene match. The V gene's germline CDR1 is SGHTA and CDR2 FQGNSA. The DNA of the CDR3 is TGTGCCAGCAGCCCGGGACTAGCGGGAAACAATGAGCAGTTCTTC. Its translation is CASSPGLAGNNEQFF.

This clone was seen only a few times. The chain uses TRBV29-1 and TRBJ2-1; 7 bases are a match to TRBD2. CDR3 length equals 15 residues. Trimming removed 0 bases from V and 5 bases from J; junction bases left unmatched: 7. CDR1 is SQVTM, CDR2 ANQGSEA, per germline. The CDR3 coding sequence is TGCAGCGTTGAAGATTGGGGGGGTGTGGACAATGAGCAGTTCTTC. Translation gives CSVEDWGGVDNEQFF.

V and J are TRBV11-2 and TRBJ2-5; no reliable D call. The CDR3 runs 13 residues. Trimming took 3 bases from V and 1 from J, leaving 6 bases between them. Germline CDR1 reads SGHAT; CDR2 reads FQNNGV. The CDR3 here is CASSFNAQETQYF. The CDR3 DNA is TGTGCCAGCAGCTTCAACGCCCAAGAGACCCAGTACTTC.

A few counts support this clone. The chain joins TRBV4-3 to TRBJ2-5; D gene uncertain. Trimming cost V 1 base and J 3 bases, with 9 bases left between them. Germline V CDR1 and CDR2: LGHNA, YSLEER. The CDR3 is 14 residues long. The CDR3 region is CASSQVWSEETQYF. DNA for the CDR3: TGCGCCAGCAGCCAAGTCTGGTCAGAAGAGACCCAGTACTTC.

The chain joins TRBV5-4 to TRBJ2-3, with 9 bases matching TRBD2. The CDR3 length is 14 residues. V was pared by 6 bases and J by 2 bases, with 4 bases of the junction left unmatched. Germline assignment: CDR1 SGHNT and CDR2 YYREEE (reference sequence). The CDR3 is CASTGGRATDTQYF. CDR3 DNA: TGTGCCAGCACAGGCGGGAGGGCCACAGATACGCAGTATTTT.

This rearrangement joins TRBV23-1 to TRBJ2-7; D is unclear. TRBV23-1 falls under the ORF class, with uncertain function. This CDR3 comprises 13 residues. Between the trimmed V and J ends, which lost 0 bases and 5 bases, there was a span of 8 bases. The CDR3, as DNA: TGCGCCAGCAGTCAATCGAAGGGCGACGAGCAGTACGTC. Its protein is CASSQSKGDEQYV.

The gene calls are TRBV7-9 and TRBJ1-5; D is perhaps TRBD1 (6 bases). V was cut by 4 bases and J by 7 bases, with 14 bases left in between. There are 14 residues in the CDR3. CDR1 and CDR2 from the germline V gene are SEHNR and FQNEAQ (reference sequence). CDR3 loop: CASSWGGSEQPQHF. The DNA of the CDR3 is TGTGCCAGCAGCTGGGGGGGCTCAGAACAGCCCCAGCATTTT.

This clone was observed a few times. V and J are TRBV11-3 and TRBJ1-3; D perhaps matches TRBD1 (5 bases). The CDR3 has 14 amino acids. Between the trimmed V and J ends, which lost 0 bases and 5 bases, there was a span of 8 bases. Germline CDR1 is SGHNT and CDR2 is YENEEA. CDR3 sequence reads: CASSLDYRRNTIYF. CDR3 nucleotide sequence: TGTGCCAGCAGCTTAGACTACAGGAGAAACACCATATATTTT. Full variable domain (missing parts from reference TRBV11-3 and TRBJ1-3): EAGVVQSPRYKIIEKKQPVAFWCNPISGHNTLYWYLQNLGQGPELLIRYENEEAVDDSQLPKDRFSAERLKGVDSTLKIQPAELGDSAVYLCASSLDYRRNTIYFGEGSWLTVV.

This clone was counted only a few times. As DNA, the CDR3 is TGTGCCAGCAGTTACAGGGAGTGGATGAACACTGAAGCTTTCTTT. The encoded protein is CASSYREWMNTEAFF. The V and J genes are TRBV6-5 and TRBJ1-1, with no clear D. This CDR3 has 15 amino acids. Germline CDR1 is MNHEY and CDR2 is SVGAGI. Between the trimmed V and J ends, which lost 2 bases and 0 bases, there was a span of 10 bases.

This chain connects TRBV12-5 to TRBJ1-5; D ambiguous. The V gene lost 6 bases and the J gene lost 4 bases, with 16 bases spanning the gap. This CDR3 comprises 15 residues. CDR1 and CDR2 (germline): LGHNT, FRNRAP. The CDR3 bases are TGTGCTAGTGGCATAGATGGGAGCGGGAATCAGCCCCAGCATTTT. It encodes CASGIDGSGNQPQHF.

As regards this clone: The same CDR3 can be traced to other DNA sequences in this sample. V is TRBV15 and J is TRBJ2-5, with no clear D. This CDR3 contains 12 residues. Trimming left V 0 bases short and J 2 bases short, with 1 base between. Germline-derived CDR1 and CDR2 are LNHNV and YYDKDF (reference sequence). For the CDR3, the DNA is TGTGCCACCAGCAGAGATCAAGAGACCCAGTACTTC. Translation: CATSRDQETQYF. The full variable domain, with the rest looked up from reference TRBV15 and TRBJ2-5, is DAMVIQNPRYQVTQFGKPVTLSCSQTLNHNVMYWYQQKSSQAPKLLFHYYDKDFNNEADTPDNFQSRRPNTSFCFLDIRSPGLGDTAMYLCATSRDQETQYFGPGTRLLVL.

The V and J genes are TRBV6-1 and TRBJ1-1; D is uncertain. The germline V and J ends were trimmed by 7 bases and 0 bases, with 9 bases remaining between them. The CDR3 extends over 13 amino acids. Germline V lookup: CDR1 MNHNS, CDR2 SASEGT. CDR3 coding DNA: TGTGCCAGCATAAGGAGGCTGAACACTGAAGCTTTCTTT. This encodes CASIRRLNTEAFF.

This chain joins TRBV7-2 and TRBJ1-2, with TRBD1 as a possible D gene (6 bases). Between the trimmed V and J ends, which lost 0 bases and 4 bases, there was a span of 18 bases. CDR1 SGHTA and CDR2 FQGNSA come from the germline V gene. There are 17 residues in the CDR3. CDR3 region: CASSLALTGFGLYGYTF. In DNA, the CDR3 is TGTGCCAGCAGCTTAGCCCTAACAGGGTTCGGCCTCTATGGCTACACCTTC.

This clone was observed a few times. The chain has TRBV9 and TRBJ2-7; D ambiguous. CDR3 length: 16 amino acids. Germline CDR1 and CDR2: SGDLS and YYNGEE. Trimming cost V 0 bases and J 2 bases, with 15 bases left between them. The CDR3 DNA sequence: TGTGCCAGCAGCGTAGAGGTTAGGGCTCTTACCTACGAGCAGTACTTC. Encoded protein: CASSVEVRALTYEQYF.

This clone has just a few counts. In DNA form, the CDR3 reads TGTGCCAGCAGCGATTCTACCCGGGACGGGGGCAATCAGCCCCAGCATTTT. Residues: CASSDSTRDGGNQPQHF. The chain joins TRBV5-6 to TRBJ1-5; the D gene is possibly TRBD1 (5 bases). V lost 4 bases and J 2 bases, leaving 19 bases between the germline ends. The CDR3 loop spans 17 amino acids. Germline loops: CDR1 SGHDT, CDR2 YYEEEE.

The CDR3: CASSRKDRTGELFF. In nucleotides, the CDR3 is TGCGCCAGCAGCCGAAAGGACCGCACCGGGGAGCTGTTTTTT. The gene calls are TRBV4-1 and TRBJ2-2, with no clear D. Germline CDR1 MGHRA, CDR2 YSYEKL. With 4 bases removed from V and 4 bases from J, the gap between germline ends came to 10 bases. The CDR3 is 14 amino acids.

The chain's CDR3 is CASSSIQPRRAGRTEAFF. The CDR3, as DNA: TGTGCCAGCAGCTCGATCCAACCCCGAAGGGCAGGGAGGACTGAAGCTTTCTTT. This chain joins TRBV7-9 and TRBJ1-1, with D possibly being TRBD1 (5 bases). The length of the CDR3 is 18 residues. Germline CDR1 is SEHNR and CDR2 is FQNEAQ (reference sequence). The ends were cut back, 4 bases at V and 5 bases at J, with 26 bases in the middle.

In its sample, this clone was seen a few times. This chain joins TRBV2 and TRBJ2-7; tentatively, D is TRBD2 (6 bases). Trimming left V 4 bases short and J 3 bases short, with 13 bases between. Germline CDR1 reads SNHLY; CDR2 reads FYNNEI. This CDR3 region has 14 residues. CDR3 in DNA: TGTGCCAGCAGTGGACCTACCGGGGGCTACGAGCAGTACGTC. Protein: CASSGPTGGYEQYV.

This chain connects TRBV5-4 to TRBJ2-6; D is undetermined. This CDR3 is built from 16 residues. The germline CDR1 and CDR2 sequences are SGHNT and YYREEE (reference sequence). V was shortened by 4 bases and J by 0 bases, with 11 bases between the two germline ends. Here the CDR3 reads CASSQDLISGANVLTF. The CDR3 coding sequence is TGTGCCAGCAGCCAAGATCTAATCTCTGGGGCCAACGTCCTGACTTTC.

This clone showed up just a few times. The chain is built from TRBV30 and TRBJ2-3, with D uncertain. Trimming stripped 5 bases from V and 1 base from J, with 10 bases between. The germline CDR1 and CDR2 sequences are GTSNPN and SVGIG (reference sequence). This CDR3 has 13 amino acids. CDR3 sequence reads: CAWGFAGTDTQYF. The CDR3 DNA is TGTGCCTGGGGTTTCGCGGGCACAGATACGCAGTATTTT.

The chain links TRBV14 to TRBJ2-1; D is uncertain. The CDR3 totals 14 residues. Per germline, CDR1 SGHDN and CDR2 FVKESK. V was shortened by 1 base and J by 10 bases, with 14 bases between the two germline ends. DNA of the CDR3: TGTGCCAGCAGCCAAGTATCCCGGCTTGGGGAGCAGTTCTTC. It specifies CASSQVSRLGEQFF.

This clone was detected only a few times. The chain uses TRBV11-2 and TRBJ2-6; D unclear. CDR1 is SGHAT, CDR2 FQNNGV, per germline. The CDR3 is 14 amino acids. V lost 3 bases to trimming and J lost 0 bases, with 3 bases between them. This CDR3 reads CASSLVSGANVLTF. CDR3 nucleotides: TGTGCCAGCAGCTTGGTCTCTGGGGCCAACGTCCTGACTTTC.

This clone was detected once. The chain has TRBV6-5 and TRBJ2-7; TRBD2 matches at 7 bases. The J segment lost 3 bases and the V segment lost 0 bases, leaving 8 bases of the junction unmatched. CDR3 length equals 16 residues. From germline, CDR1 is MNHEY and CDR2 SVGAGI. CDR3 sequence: CASSYSKSGGYYEQYF. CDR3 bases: TGTGCCAGCAGTTACTCGAAATCGGGAGGCTACTACGAGCAGTACTTC.

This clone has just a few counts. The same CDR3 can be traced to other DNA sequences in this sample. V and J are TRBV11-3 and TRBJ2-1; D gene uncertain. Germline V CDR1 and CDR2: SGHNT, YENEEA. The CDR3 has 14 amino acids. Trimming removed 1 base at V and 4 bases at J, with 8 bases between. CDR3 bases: TGTGCCAGCAGCTTAGGAGGCTCGTACAATGAGCAGTTCTTC. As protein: CASSLGGSYNEQFF.

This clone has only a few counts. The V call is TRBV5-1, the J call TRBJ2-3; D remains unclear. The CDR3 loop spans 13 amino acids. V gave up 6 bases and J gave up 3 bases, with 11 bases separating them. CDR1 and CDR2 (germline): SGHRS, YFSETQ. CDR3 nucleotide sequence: TGCGCCAGCACCCAGACACCTACAGATACGCAGTATTTT. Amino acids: CASTQTPTDTQYF.

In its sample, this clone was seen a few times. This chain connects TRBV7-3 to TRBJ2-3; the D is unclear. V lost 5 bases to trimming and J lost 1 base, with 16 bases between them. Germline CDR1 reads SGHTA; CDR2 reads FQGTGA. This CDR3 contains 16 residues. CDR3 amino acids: CASSPNRAFGTDTQYF. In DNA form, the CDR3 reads TGTGCCAGCAGCCCAAACAGAGCGTTCGGCACAGATACGCAGTATTTT.